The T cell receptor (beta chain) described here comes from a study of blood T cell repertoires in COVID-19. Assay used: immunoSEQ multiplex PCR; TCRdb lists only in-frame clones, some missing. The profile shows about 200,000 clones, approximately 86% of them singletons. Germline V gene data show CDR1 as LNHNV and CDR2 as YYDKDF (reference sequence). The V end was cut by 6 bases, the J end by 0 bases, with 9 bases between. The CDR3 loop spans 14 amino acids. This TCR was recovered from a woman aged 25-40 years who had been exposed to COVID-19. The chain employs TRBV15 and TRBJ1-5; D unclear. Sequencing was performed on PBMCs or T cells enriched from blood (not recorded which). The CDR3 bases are TGTGCCACCAGGACACCTAATAGCAATCAGCCCCAGCATTTT. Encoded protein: CATRTPNSNQPQHF.